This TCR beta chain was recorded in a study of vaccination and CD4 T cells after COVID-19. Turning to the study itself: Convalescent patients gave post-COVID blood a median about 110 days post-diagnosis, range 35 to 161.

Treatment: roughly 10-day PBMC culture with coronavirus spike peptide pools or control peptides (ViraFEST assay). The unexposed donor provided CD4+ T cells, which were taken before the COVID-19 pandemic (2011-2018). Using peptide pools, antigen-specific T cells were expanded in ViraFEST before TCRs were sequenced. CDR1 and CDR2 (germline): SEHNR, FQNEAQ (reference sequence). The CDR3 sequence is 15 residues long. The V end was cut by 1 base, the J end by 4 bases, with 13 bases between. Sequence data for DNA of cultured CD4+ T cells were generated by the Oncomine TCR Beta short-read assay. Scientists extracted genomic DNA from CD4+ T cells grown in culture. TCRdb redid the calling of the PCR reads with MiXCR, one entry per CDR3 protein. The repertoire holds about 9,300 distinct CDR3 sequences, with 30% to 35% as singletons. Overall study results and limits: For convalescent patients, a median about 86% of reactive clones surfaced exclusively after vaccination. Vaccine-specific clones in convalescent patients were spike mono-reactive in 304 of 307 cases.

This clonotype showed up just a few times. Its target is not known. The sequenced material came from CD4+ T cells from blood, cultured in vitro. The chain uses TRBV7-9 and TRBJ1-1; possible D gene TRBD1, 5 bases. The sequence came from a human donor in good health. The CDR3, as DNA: TGTGCCAGCAGCTTAGGAGGGGATGGCAGCACTGAAGCTTTCTTT. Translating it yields CASSLGGDGSTEAFF.